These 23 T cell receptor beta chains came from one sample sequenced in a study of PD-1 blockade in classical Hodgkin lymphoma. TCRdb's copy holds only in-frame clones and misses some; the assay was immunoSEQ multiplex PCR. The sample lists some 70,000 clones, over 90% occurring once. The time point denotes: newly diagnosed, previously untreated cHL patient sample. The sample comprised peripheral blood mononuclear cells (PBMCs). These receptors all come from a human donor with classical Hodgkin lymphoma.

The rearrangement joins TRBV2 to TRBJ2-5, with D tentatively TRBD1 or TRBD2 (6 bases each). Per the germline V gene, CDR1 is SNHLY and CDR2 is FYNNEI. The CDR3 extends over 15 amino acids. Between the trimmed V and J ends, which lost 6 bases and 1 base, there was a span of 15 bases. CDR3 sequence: CASSGQRAFQETQYF. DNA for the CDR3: TGTGCCAGCAGCGGACAGCGGGCCTTCCAAGAGACCCAGTACTTC.

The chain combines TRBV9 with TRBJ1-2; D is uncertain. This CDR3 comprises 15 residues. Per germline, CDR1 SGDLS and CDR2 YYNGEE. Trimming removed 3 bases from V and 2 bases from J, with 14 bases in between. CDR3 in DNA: TGTGCCAGCAGCGCTTCCAGGCTGCGGAACTATGGCTACACCTTC. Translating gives CASSASRLRNYGYTF. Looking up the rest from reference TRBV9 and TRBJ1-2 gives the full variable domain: DSGVTQTPKHLITATGQRVTLRCSPRSGDLSVYWYQQSLDQGLQFLIQYYNGEERAKGNILERFSAQQFPDLHSELNLSSLELGDSALYFCASSASRLRNYGYTFGSGTRLTVV.

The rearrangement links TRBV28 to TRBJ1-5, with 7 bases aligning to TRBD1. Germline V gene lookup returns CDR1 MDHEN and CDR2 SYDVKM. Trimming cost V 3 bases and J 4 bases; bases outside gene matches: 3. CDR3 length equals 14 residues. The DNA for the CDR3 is TGTGCCAGCAGTTTTTCACAGGGGAATCAGCCCCAGCATTTT. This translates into CASSFSQGNQPQHF. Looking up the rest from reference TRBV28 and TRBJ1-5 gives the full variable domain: DVKVTQSSRYLVKRTGEKVFLECVQDMDHENMFWYRQDPGLGLRLIYFSYDVKMKEKGDIPEGYSVSREKKERFSLILESASTNQTSMYLCASSFSQGNQPQHFGDGTRLSIL.

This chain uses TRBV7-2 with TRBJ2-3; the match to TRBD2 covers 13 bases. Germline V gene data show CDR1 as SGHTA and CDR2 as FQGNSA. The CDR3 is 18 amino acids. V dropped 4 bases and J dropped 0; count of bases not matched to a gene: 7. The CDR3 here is CASSSRTSGGTSTDTQYF. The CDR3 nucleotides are TGTGCCAGCAGCTCGAGGACTAGCGGGGGCACTAGCACAGATACGCAGTATTTT.

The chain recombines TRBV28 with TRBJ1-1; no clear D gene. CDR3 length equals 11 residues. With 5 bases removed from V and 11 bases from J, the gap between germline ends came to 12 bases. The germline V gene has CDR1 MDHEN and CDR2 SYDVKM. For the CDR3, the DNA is TGTGCCAGCAGTACGGTATTGTATGCTTTCTTT. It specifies CASSTVLYAFF.

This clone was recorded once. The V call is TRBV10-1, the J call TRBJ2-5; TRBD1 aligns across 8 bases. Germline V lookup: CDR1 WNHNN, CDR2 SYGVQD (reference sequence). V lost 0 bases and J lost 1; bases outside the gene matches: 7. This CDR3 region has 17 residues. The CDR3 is CASSESILTGGQETQYF. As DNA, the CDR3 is TGCGCCAGCAGTGAGTCGATATTAACAGGGGGCCAAGAGACCCAGTACTTC.

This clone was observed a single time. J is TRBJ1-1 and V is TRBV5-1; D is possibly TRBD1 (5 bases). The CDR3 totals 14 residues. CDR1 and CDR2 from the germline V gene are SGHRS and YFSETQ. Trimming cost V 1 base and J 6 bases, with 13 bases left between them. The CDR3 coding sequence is TGCGCCAGCAGCTTGTATTTGGGGCGGGCTGAAGCTTTCTTT. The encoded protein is CASSLYLGRAEAFF.

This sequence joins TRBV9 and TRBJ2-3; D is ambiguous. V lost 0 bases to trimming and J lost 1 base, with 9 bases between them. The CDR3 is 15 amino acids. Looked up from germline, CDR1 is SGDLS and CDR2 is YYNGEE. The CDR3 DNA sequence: TGTGCCAGCAGCGTAGATGGCGGCGGCACAGATACGCAGTATTTT. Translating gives CASSVDGGGTDTQYF.

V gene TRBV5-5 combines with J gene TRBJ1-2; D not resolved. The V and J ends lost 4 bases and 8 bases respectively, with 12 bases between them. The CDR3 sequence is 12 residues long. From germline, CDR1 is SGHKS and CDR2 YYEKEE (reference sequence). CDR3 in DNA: TGTGCCAGCAGCCTTAACCAAGGCGGCTACACCTTC. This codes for CASSLNQGGYTF. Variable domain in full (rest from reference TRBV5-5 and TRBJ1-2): DAGVTQSPTHLIKTRGQQVTLRCSPISGHKSVSWYQQVLGQGPQFIFQYYEKEERGRGNFPDRFSARQFPNYSSELNVNALLLGDSALYLCASSLNQGGYTFGSGTRLTVV.

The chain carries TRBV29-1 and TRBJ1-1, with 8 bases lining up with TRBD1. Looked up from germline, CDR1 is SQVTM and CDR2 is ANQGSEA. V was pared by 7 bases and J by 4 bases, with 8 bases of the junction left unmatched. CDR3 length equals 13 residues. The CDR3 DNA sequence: TGCAGCGCCCCGGGACAGGAGGGCACTGAAGCTTTCTTT. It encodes CSAPGQEGTEAFF.

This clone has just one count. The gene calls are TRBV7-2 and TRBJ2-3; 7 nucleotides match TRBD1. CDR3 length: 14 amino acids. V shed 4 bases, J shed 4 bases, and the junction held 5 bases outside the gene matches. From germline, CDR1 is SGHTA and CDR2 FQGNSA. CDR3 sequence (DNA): TGTGCCAGCAGCTCGGGACAGTACCCAGATACGCAGTATTTT. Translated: CASSSGQYPDTQYF.

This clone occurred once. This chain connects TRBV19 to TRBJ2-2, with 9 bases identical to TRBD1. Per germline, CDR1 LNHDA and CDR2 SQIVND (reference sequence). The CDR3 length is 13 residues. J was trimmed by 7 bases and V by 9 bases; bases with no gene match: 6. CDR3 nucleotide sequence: TGTGCCAGCCTACAGGGGGCCGTCGGGGAGCTGTTTTTT. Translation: CASLQGAVGELFF.

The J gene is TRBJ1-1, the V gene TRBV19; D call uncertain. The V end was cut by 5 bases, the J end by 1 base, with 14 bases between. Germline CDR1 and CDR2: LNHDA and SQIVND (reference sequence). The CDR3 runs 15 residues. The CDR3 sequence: CASSASSPGNTEAFF. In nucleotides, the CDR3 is TGTGCCAGTAGTGCCTCCTCCCCCGGGAACACTGAAGCTTTCTTT.

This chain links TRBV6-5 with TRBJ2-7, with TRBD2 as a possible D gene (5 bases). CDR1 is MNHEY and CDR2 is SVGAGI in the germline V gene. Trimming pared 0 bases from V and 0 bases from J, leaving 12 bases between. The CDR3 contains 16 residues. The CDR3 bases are TGTGCCAGCAGTTACTCATCCGGGATCTTCTCCTACGAGCAGTACTTC. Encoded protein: CASSYSSGIFSYEQYF.

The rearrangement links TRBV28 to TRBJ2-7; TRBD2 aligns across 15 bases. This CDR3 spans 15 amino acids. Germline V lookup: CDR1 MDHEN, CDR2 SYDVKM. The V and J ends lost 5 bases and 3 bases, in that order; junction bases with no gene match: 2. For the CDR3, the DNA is TGTGCCAGCAGTCGGGGACTAGCGGGAGGCTACGAGCAGTACTTC. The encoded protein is CASSRGLAGGYEQYF.

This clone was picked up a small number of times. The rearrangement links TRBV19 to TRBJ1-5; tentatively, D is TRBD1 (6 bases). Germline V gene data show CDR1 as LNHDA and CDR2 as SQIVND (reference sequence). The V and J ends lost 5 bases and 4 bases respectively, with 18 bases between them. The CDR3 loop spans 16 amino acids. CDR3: CASSFEEQGANQPQHF. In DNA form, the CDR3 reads TGTGCCAGTAGTTTCGAGGAACAGGGCGCAAATCAGCCCCAGCATTTT.

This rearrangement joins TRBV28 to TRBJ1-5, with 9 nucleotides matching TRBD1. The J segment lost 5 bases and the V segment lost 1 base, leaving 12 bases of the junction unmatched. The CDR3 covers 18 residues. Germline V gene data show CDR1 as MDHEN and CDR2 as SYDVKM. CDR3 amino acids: CASSLFSVGTGFYQPQHF. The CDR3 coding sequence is TGTGCCAGCAGTTTATTTTCCGTCGGGACAGGGTTTTATCAGCCCCAGCATTTT.

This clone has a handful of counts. CDR3 loop: CASSSDRAQHF. The CDR3 nucleotides read TGTGCCAGCAGTTCTGACAGGGCCCAGCATTTT. The chain is built from TRBV28 and TRBJ1-5, with 7 bases fitting TRBD1. The germline V gene encodes CDR1 MDHEN and CDR2 SYDVKM. The CDR3 runs to 11 residues. V was clipped by 4 bases and J by 11 bases; unmatched bases: 2.

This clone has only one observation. The CDR3 is CASSDRAGGRVDTIYF. The CDR3 bases are TGTGCCAGCAGTGATAGGGCAGGGGGACGAGTAGACACCATATATTTT. The rearrangement uses TRBV2 and TRBJ1-3; TRBD1 aligns across 7 bases. Germline loops: CDR1 SNHLY, CDR2 FYNNEI. V was clipped by 3 bases and J by 8 bases; unmatched bases: 13. The CDR3 totals 16 residues.

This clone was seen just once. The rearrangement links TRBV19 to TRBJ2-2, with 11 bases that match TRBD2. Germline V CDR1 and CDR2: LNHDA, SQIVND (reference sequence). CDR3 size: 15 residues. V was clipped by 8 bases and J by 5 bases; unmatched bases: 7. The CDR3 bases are TGTGCCAGTTTTAGCGGGAGGGCCCGGACCGGGGAGCTGTTTTTT. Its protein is CASFSGRARTGELFF.

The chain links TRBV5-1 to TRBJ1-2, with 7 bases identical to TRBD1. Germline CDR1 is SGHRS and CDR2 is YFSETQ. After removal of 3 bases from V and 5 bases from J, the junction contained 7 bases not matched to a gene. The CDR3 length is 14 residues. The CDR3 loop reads CASSSDRVGYGYTF. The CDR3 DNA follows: TGCGCCAGCAGCTCAGACAGGGTTGGATATGGCTACACCTTC.

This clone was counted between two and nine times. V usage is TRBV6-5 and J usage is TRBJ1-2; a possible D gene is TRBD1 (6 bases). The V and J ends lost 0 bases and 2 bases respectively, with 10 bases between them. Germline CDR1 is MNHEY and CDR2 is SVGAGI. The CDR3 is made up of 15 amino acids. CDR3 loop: CASSYSGGQNYGYTF. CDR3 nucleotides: TGTGCCAGCAGTTACTCGGGGGGGCAGAACTATGGCTACACCTTC.

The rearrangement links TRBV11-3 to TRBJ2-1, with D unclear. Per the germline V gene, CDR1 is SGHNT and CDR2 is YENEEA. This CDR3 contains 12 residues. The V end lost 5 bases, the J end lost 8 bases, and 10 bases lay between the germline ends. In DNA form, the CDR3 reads TGTGCCAGCAGCCACCAGAGCCATGAGCAGTTCTTC. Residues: CASSHQSHEQFF.